The 32 T cell receptor beta chains listed next were all sequenced from one sample in a study of blood T cell repertoires in COVID-19. Libraries were prepared by immunoSEQ multiplex PCR; TCRdb keeps only in-frame clonotypes and omits some of them. The table shows roughly 200,000 clones, with 90% occurring only once. The sample was peripheral blood. All receptors derive from a man aged 50-59 years with acute or convalescent COVID-19.

This clone was seen just once. The chain employs TRBV3-1 (or the pseudogene TRBV3-2) and TRBJ2-6, with no clear D. V was shortened by 4 bases and J by 1 base, with 2 bases between the two germline ends. The CDR3 has 13 amino acids. Germline V lookup: CDR1 LGHDT, CDR2 YNNKEL (reference sequence). The CDR3 spells CASSPSGANVLTF. The CDR3 nucleotides read TGTGCCAGCAGCCCGTCTGGGGCCAACGTCCTGACTTTC.

This clone occurred a few times. V gene TRBV7-9 combines with J gene TRBJ1-4; 8 positions match TRBD1. Germline loops: CDR1 SEHNR, CDR2 FQNEAQ (reference sequence). V shed 1 base, J shed 7 bases, and the junction held 5 bases outside the gene matches. The CDR3 runs to 15 residues. The DNA for the CDR3 is TGTGCCAGCAGCTTAGTCGACAGGGGACTTGAAAAACTGTTTTTT. As protein: CASSLVDRGLEKLFF.

V is TRBV28 and J is TRBJ2-2; 7 bases align to TRBD1. The length of the CDR3 is 15 residues. The junction had 7 bases not matched to a gene; V was cut back by 7 bases and J by 2 bases. In germline, CDR1 is MDHEN, CDR2 SYDVKM. For the CDR3, the DNA is TGTGCCAGCAAGAACCAGGGGGTTAACACCGGGGAGCTGTTTTTT. Protein product: CASKNQGVNTGELFF.

The chain couples TRBV2 to TRBJ1-5; 10 bases are a match to TRBD1. CDR1 is SNHLY, CDR2 FYNNEI, per germline. CDR3 size: 15 residues. The trim removed 7 bases at V and 6 bases at J, leaving 9 bases unmatched. CDR3 protein: CASKGDRGIIQPQHF. CDR3 DNA sequence: TGTGCCAGCAAGGGGGACAGGGGCATCATTCAGCCCCAGCATTTT.

CDR3 DNA sequence: TGTGCCAGCAGCGCCTCGGGCCTAGCGGCCCTTTTGGAGCAGTTCTTC. It encodes CASSASGLAALLEQFF. The J gene is TRBJ2-1, the V gene TRBV9, with TRBD2 matching 7 bases. V lost 3 bases and J lost 10; bases outside the gene matches: 16. This CDR3 has 16 residues. CDR1 and CDR2 (germline): SGDLS, YYNGEE.

The J gene is TRBJ1-1, the V gene TRBV27; 8 nucleotides align to TRBD1. From germline, CDR1 is MNHEY and CDR2 SMNVEV (reference sequence). J lost 8 bases, V lost 2 bases, and 13 bases had no gene match. CDR3 length equals 16 residues. The CDR3 loop is CASSLLGNRGSSEAFF. CDR3 in DNA: TGTGCCAGCAGTTTACTCGGGAACAGGGGGAGTTCGGAAGCTTTCTTT.

This chain uses TRBV28 with TRBJ2-1, with D tentatively TRBD2 (6 bases). CDR3 length: 15 residues. Per germline, CDR1 MDHEN and CDR2 SYDVKM. Trimming removed 7 bases at V and 5 bases at J, with 18 bases between. In nucleotides, the CDR3 is TGTGCCAGCATGGTGACCCGGGAGCGCGACAATGAGCAGTTCTTC. Amino acid sequence: CASMVTRERDNEQFF.

The chain combines TRBV12-3 or TRBV12-4 with TRBJ2-7, with a tentative D call TRBD2 (5 bases). V lost 5 bases, J lost 4 bases, and 12 bases lay in between. CDR3 length equals 13 residues. In DNA, the CDR3 is TGTGCCAGCAGTCGAATGGGAGCTTACGAGCAGTACTTC. It yields the protein CASSRMGAYEQYF.

V is TRBV19 and J is TRBJ2-7; 7 bases fit TRBD2. This CDR3 region has 16 residues. CDR1 is LNHDA and CDR2 is SQIVND in the germline V gene (reference sequence). J gave up 0 bases and V 4 bases, and 9 bases lay outside the gene matches. The DNA of the CDR3 is TGTGCCAGTAGTACCGCTAGCGGAGGGTTCTCCTACGAGCAGTACTTC. This codes for CASSTASGGFSYEQYF. Combining the CDR3 with reference TRBV19 and TRBJ2-7 gives the whole variable domain DGGITQSPKYLFRKEGQNVTLSCEQNLNHDAMYWYRQDPGQGLRLIYYSQIVNDFQKGDIAEGYSVSREKKESFPLTVTSAQKNPTAFYLCASSTASGGFSYEQYFGPGTRLTVT.

The chain recombines TRBV7-9 with TRBJ2-7; TRBD2 is a possible D gene (6 bases). Trimming took 8 bases from V and 1 from J, leaving 15 bases between them. Germline lookup yields CDR1 SEHNR and CDR2 FQNEAQ (reference sequence). The CDR3 loop spans 14 amino acids. CDR3 DNA sequence: TGTGCCAGCGGGTTACTAGCATCGTCCTACGAGCAGTACTTC. Translating gives CASGLLASSYEQYF.

The V and J genes are TRBV6-7 and TRBJ2-1; 12 bases match TRBD2. TRBV6-7 belongs to the ORF category, with a function that is uncertain. V lost 5 bases and J lost 8; bases outside the gene matches: 10. The length of the CDR3 is 16 residues. The CDR3 sequence is CASSPGLAGGTDEQFF. The CDR3 DNA sequence: TGTGCCAGCAGTCCCGGGCTAGCGGGGGGGACGGATGAGCAGTTCTTC.

This chain joins TRBV28 and TRBJ2-2; 10 bases are shared with TRBD2. The junction had 10 bases not matched to a gene; V was cut back by 6 bases and J by 3 bases. The CDR3 spans 17 residues. CDR1 and CDR2 from the germline V gene are MDHEN and SYDVKM. The CDR3 bases are TGTGCCAGCAGCGGACTAGCGGCCCCGCCTTACACCGGGGAGCTGTTTTTT. This encodes CASSGLAAPPYTGELFF.

The chain employs TRBV2 and TRBJ1-1; D may be TRBD1 (5 bases). The CDR3 has 14 residues. Trimming removed 3 bases from V and 4 bases from J, with 12 bases in between. Germline V gene lookup returns CDR1 SNHLY and CDR2 FYNNEI. The CDR3 loop reads CASSDRGTGTEAFF. The CDR3 DNA is TGTGCCAGCAGTGACCGGGGGACGGGCACTGAAGCTTTCTTT.

The rearrangement joins TRBV6-5 to TRBJ2-1; 8 bases agree with TRBD1. Germline assignment: CDR1 MNHEY and CDR2 SVGAGI. This CDR3 has 15 residues. V shed 2 bases, J shed 9 bases, and the junction held 9 bases outside the gene matches. The CDR3 reads CASSYAQGAVGEQFF. The DNA for the CDR3 is TGTGCCAGCAGTTACGCGCAGGGGGCGGTAGGTGAGCAGTTCTTC.

V and J are TRBV15 and TRBJ2-7, with a weak D call TRBD1 (6 bases). This CDR3 comprises 14 residues. V lost 7 bases and J 7 bases, leaving 20 bases between the germline ends. The germline V gene has CDR1 LNHNV and CDR2 YYDKDF (reference sequence). CDR3 nucleotides: TGTGCCACCACCATCACCCGGGACACAAAGGAGCAGTACTTC. Protein product: CATTITRDTKEQYF.

J is TRBJ2-2 and V is TRBV7-9; 7 bases match TRBD1. With 4 bases clipped from V and 1 base from J, the junction kept 0 bases outside the gene matches. The germline V gene has CDR1 SEHNR and CDR2 FQNEAQ (reference sequence). This CDR3 is 14 amino acids long. The CDR3 region has the DNA TGTGCCAGCAGCTGGGACAGGAACACCGGGGAGCTGTTTTTT. Translation: CASSWDRNTGELFF.

The rearrangement links TRBV2 to TRBJ1-2; 7 bases align to TRBD1. With 6 bases clipped from V and 2 bases from J, the junction kept 3 bases outside the gene matches. The germline V gene encodes CDR1 SNHLY and CDR2 FYNNEI. The CDR3 is 13 amino acids. For the CDR3, the DNA is TGTGCCAGCAGCTCGACAGGGAACTATGGCTACACCTTC. It is translated as CASSSTGNYGYTF.

The CDR3 region is CASSVGDSYEQYF. The CDR3, as DNA: TGTGCCAGCAGTGTCGGGGATTCCTACGAGCAGTACTTC. The chain employs TRBV2 and TRBJ2-7, with D perhaps matching TRBD2 (5 bases). Per germline, CDR1 SNHLY and CDR2 FYNNEI. The CDR3 covers 13 residues. Trimming shortened V by 4 bases and J by 1 base, and 8 bases separated the two germline ends.

This clone turned up a few times. The V gene is TRBV29-1, the J gene TRBJ2-6, with D possibly matching TRBD1 (5 bases). V lost 0 bases to trimming and J lost 2 bases, with 8 bases between them. CDR1 is SQVTM and CDR2 is ANQGSEA in the germline V gene. The CDR3 length is 15 residues. The CDR3 loop reads CSVEELGAGANVLTF. CDR3 nucleotide sequence: TGCAGCGTTGAAGAATTAGGGGCTGGGGCCAACGTCCTGACTTTC.

This chain connects TRBV2 to TRBJ2-7; D gene unclear. The CDR3 contains 11 residues. Germline V gene lookup returns CDR1 SNHLY and CDR2 FYNNEI. V was trimmed by 7 bases and J by 3 bases, leaving 7 bases between them. CDR3 sequence: CASKGVYEQYV. In DNA form, the CDR3 reads TGTGCCAGCAAAGGAGTCTACGAGCAGTACGTC.

The rearrangement links TRBV6-5 to TRBJ1-5; TRBD1 matches 10 bases. CDR1 and CDR2 (germline): MNHEY, SVGAGI. The CDR3 contains 14 residues. V lost 6 bases to trimming and J lost 7 bases; unmatched junction nucleotides: 6. The CDR3: CASRTGGGGQPQHF. CDR3 nucleotide sequence: TGTGCCAGCAGGACAGGGGGCGGCGGACAGCCCCAGCATTTT.

The chain uses TRBV5-1 and TRBJ1-3; 8 nucleotides line up with TRBD1. The ends lost 4 bases at V and 2 bases at J; junction bases unmatched: 8. Germline CDR1 SGHRS, CDR2 YFSETQ. The CDR3 runs to 16 residues. Here the CDR3 reads CASSHRTGKTGNTIYF. The DNA for the CDR3 is TGCGCCAGCAGCCACCGGACAGGGAAAACTGGAAACACCATATATTTT.

V is TRBV3-1 (or the pseudogene TRBV3-2) and J is TRBJ2-7; 10 bases fit TRBD2. V lost 1 base and J lost 7; bases outside the gene matches: 1. This CDR3 has 13 amino acids. The V gene's germline CDR1 is LGHDT and CDR2 YNNKEL (reference sequence). This CDR3 is CASSQALAGEQYV. Here the CDR3 DNA reads TGTGCCAGCAGCCAAGCACTAGCGGGGGAGCAGTACGTC.

V and J are TRBV4-1 and TRBJ2-7; 7 bases line up with TRBD2. Per the germline V gene, CDR1 is MGHRA and CDR2 is YSYEKL. The CDR3 covers 14 residues. The V and J ends lost 1 base and 3 bases, in that order; junction bases with no gene match: 3. The CDR3 DNA sequence: TGCGCCAGCAGCCAAGTTGGCGGGGGCTACGAGCAGTACTTC. Translated: CASSQVGGGYEQYF.

This sequence joins TRBV4-2 and TRBJ2-1; 16 nucleotides agree with TRBD2. CDR3 length: 18 residues. V was clipped by 2 bases and J by 7 bases; unmatched bases: 8. The germline V gene has CDR1 LGHNA and CDR2 YNFKEQ. CDR3: CASSQLGTSGGAGNEQFF. The CDR3 DNA reads TGTGCCAGCAGCCAATTGGGGACTAGCGGGGGGGCCGGGAATGAGCAGTTCTTC.

The rearrangement joins TRBV28 to TRBJ2-5; 11 positions match TRBD2. Per germline, CDR1 MDHEN and CDR2 SYDVKM. The CDR3 has 13 residues. Unmatched junction bases numbered 0, after V lost 7 bases and J lost 2 bases. The chain's CDR3 is CASIAGGQETQYF. CDR3 in DNA: TGTGCCAGCATAGCGGGGGGGCAAGAGACCCAGTACTTC.

The CDR3 nucleotides are TGTGCCAGCAGCTTACTCCGGAAGGGGGATACGCAGTATTTT. Its protein is CASSLLRKGDTQYF. The chain uses TRBV7-9 and TRBJ2-3, with D perhaps TRBD1 (5 bases). This CDR3 comprises 14 residues. CDR1 is SEHNR, CDR2 FQNEAQ, per germline (reference sequence). V lost 2 bases to trimming and J lost 6 bases, with 12 bases between them.

This chain uses TRBV7-2 with TRBJ2-7, with TRBD2 matching 8 bases. V dropped 4 bases and J dropped 7; count of bases not matched to a gene: 6. Germline V gene data show CDR1 as SGHTA and CDR2 as FQGNSA. The CDR3 length is 13 residues. CDR3 sequence reads: CASSSWTSREQYF. CDR3 DNA: TGTGCCAGCAGCTCCTGGACTAGCCGGGAGCAGTACTTC.

The gene calls are TRBV7-3 and TRBJ1-3; 7 bases agree with TRBD1. V shed 2 bases, J shed 15 bases, and the junction held 10 bases outside the gene matches. Germline CDR1 reads SGHTA; CDR2 reads FQGTGA. This CDR3 has 13 residues. Written as DNA, the CDR3 is TGTGCCAGCAGCTTAGACCGGGACAGCTCCCGATATTTT. Its translation is CASSLDRDSSRYF.

The V gene is TRBV5-6, the J gene TRBJ2-3, with 11 bases fitting TRBD2. After removal of 0 bases from V and 3 bases from J, the junction contained 6 bases not matched to a gene. Germline-derived CDR1 and CDR2 are SGHDT and YYEEEE. The CDR3 sequence is 17 residues long. This CDR3 reads CASSLELAGARTDTQYF. The CDR3 DNA sequence: TGTGCCAGCAGCTTGGAACTAGCGGGAGCTAGAACAGATACGCAGTATTTT.

The chain combines TRBV2 with TRBJ1-4; D remains unclear. V was cut by 7 bases and J by 5 bases, with 20 bases left in between. Per the germline V gene, CDR1 is SNHLY and CDR2 is FYNNEI. The CDR3 spans 16 residues. For the CDR3, the DNA is TGTGCCAGCATTGGTCGGGATGGAAAAGGAAATGAAAAACTGTTTTTT. Amino acids: CASIGRDGKGNEKLFF.

The V call is TRBV11-3, the J call TRBJ2-3, with TRBD1 matching over 7 bases. Per the germline V gene, CDR1 is SGHNT and CDR2 is YENEEA. This CDR3 spans 17 amino acids. After removal of 0 bases from V and 4 bases from J, the junction contained 10 bases not matched to a gene. CDR3 loop: CASSLDAAGGLSDTQYF. CDR3 coding DNA: TGTGCCAGCAGCTTAGATGCGGCAGGGGGATTATCAGATACGCAGTATTTT.